The clone carrying this T cell receptor (beta chain) showed up just once. RNA in amounts of 0.5 to 1 ug was reverse transcribed with random hexamers. TCR beta CDR3 was amplified by immunoSEQ covering 54 Vbeta and 13 Jbeta. TCRdb recomputed calls from the immunoSEQ multiplex PCR reads with MiXCR, one row per CDR3 protein. In the table there are some 400,000 distinct CDR3 sequences, 75% to 90% of which are singletons. Purification of the CD8+ and CD4+ T cells relied on negative isolation, and TEMRA cells underwent FACS enrichment. The data belong to a study of CD8 T cells in Susac syndrome. Germline loops: CDR1 MGHDK, CDR2 SYGVNS. V was pared by 6 bases and J by 4 bases, with 11 bases of the junction left unmatched. The CDR3 contains 15 residues.

The J gene is TRBJ1-1, the V gene TRBV25-1, with 7 positions matching TRBD1. Sequenced sample: CD8+ T cells from PBMCs. This receptor was obtained from a human donor with multiple sclerosis. The CDR3 protein is CASRDTGDRGTEAFF. CDR3 nucleotide sequence: TGTGCCAGCAGAGACACAGGGGACCGAGGCACTGAAGCTTTCTTT. Full variable domain (missing parts from reference TRBV25-1 and TRBJ1-1): EADIYQTPRYLVIGTGKKITLECSQTMGHDKMYWYQQDPGMELHLIHYSYGVNSTEKGDLSSESTVSRIRTEHFPLTLESARPSHTSQYLCASRDTGDRGTEAFFGQGTRLTVV.